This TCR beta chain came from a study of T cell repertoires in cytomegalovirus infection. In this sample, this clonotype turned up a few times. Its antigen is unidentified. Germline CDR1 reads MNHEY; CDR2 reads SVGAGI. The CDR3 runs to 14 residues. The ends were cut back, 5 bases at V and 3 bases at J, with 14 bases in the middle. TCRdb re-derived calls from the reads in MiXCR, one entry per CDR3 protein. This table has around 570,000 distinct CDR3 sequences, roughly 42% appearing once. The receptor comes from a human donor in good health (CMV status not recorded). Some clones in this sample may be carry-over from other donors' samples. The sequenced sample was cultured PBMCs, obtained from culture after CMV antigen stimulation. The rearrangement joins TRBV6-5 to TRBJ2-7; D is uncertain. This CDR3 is CASSPRLAVYEQYF. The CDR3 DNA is TGTGCCAGCAGTCCAAGACTGGCGGTCTACGAGCAGTACTTC.